A single sample gave rise to the 29 T cell receptor beta chains below, sequenced in a study of CD8+CD57+ T cells in acquired aplastic anemia. It was patients with CD8+CD57+ cell expansion by flow cytometry who were chosen for sequencing. For CDR3 and TCR beta VDJ profiling, genomic DNA was the template used. Each CDR3 protein gets one entry after TCRdb re-called the reads with MiXCR. The table has over 150,000 distinct CDR3 sequences, around 50% seen once. Sequencing input: sorted CD4+, CD8+, or CD8+CD57+ T cells (not recorded which) from PBMCs. These receptors originate from a human donor with aplastic anemia.

In its sample, this clonotype was seen many times. The V and J genes are TRBV19 and TRBJ1-5; 9 bases are shared with TRBD1. The CDR3 is 16 residues long. With V trimmed by 5 bases and J by 6 bases, 11 bases remained unmatched. Germline V gene sequence: CDR1 LNHDA, CDR2 SQIVND (reference sequence). CDR3 in amino acids: CASSPSRDRVGQPQHF. The CDR3 DNA reads TGTGCCAGTAGTCCATCCCGGGACAGGGTCGGTCAGCCCCAGCATTTT.

The chain carries TRBV5-1 and TRBJ1-1; TRBD1 might be the D (6 bases). The CDR3 has 14 amino acids. Germline V gene data show CDR1 as SGHRS and CDR2 as YFSETQ. Trimming pared 7 bases from V and 8 bases from J, leaving 21 bases between. CDR3 in amino acids: CASASRGAAVEAFF. The CDR3 bases are TGCGCCAGCGCATCCCGGGGGGCTGCCGTAGAAGCTTTCTTT.

This clonotype was observed a handful of times. The chain is built from TRBV29-1 and TRBJ2-2, with D possibly matching TRBD2 (6 bases). V lost 6 bases and J lost 6, with 14 bases in between. The CDR3 totals 13 residues. CDR1 SQVTM and CDR2 ANQGSEA come from the germline V gene. The CDR3 bases are TGCAGCGTCCAAGGGTGGGGGGCCGGGGAGCTGTTTTTT. Its protein is CSVQGWGAGELFF.

Details on this clonotype: A junction end diverges from the germline sequence, so it may reflect a read error. The chain uses TRBV4-1 and TRBJ1-5; D ambiguous. The CDR3 loop spans 12 amino acids. CDR1 and CDR2 from the germline V gene are MGHRA and YSYEKL. The CDR3 DNA reads as TGCGCCAGCAGCCAAGAAAATCAGCCACAGCATTTT. Residues: CASSQENQPQHF.

The chain joins TRBV11-2 to TRBJ2-3; D gene uncertain. The CDR3 is 15 residues long. Germline CDR1 SGHAT, CDR2 FQNNGV. Trimming pared 5 bases from V and 2 bases from J, leaving 14 bases between. CDR3 residues: CASSDQSRDTDTQYF. Here the CDR3 DNA reads TGTGCCAGCAGCGATCAGTCTAGAGACACAGATACGCAGTATTTT.

This clonotype was seen repeatedly, ten times or more. The gene calls are TRBV20-1 and TRBJ1-2; perhaps TRBD1 as D (6 bases). Trimming removed 5 bases at V and 4 bases at J, with 20 bases between. Germline-derived CDR1 and CDR2 are DFQATT and SNEGSKA (reference sequence). The CDR3 loop spans 15 amino acids. This chain's CDR3 is CSAGHPGGTSYGYTF. For the CDR3, the DNA is TGCAGTGCTGGCCACCCGGGGGGCACCAGCTATGGCTACACCTTC.

The chain uses TRBV5-1 and TRBJ2-1, with 11 bases that match TRBD2. The CDR3 totals 16 residues. Trimming cost V 2 bases and J 6 bases; bases outside gene matches: 7. From germline, CDR1 is SGHRS and CDR2 YFSETQ. This CDR3 reads CASSFSSGGPRNEQFF. CDR3 coding DNA: TGCGCCAGCAGCTTCTCTAGCGGGGGGCCGCGCAATGAGCAGTTCTTC.

Only a few counts were recorded for this clonotype. V gene TRBV6-5 combines with J gene TRBJ1-5, with D unclear. V shed 7 bases and J shed 0 bases, with 10 bases lying between them. Germline V gives CDR1 MNHEY, CDR2 SVGAGI. The CDR3 loop spans 14 amino acids. CDR3 in amino acids: CASKEAYSNQPQHF. CDR3 sequence (DNA): TGTGCCAGCAAAGAAGCCTATAGCAATCAGCCCCAGCATTTT.

This clonotype showed up many times. CDR3 loop: CSAPGLAIYNEQFF. For the CDR3, the DNA is TGCAGCGCGCCGGGACTAGCGATCTACAATGAGCAGTTCTTC. The gene calls are TRBV29-1 and TRBJ2-1; 10 bases fit TRBD2. V gave up 7 bases and J gave up 3 bases; unmatched junction bases: 6. The CDR3 runs to 14 residues. Germline V gene sequence: CDR1 SQVTM, CDR2 ANQGSEA.

This clonotype has a count of ten or more. The J gene is TRBJ2-3, the V gene TRBV7-9; unclear D gene. This CDR3 spans 13 amino acids. Per the germline V gene, CDR1 is SEHNR and CDR2 is FQNEAQ (reference sequence). With 4 bases removed from V and 6 bases from J, the gap between germline ends came to 11 bases. Written as DNA, the CDR3 is TGTGCCAGCAGCTATGATACGGGTGATACGCAGTATTTT. Its translation: CASSYDTGDTQYF.

The genes are TRBV7-9 and TRBJ2-1, with TRBD2 matching 8 bases. The germline gives CDR1 SEHNR, CDR2 FQNEAQ (reference sequence). The CDR3 extends over 11 amino acids. V dropped 5 bases and J dropped 13; count of bases not matched to a gene: 4. CDR3 sequence reads: CASSPGTSQFF. CDR3 DNA sequence: TGTGCCAGCAGCCCCGGGACTAGTCAGTTCTTC.

Only a few counts were recorded for this clonotype. V usage is TRBV7-2 and J usage is TRBJ2-5; TRBD1 matches 7 bases. V was pared by 6 bases and J by 3 bases, with 1 base of the junction left unmatched. CDR3 size: 12 residues. Per germline, CDR1 SGHTA and CDR2 FQGNSA. The CDR3 nucleotides are TGTGCCAGCAGTGGGACAGAAGAGACCCAGTACTTC. Its protein is CASSGTEETQYF.

The chain recombines TRBV2 with TRBJ2-7; 8 nucleotides line up with TRBD1. The length of the CDR3 is 14 residues. The trim removed 6 bases at V and 4 bases at J, leaving 8 bases unmatched. The germline gives CDR1 SNHLY, CDR2 FYNNEI. CDR3 sequence reads: CASRSDRGVYEQYF. Written as DNA, the CDR3 is TGTGCCAGCAGGTCAGACAGGGGAGTTTACGAGCAGTACTTC.

The chain combines TRBV12-3 or TRBV12-4 with TRBJ2-2; TRBD1 might be the D (6 bases). Trimming removed 4 bases at V and 2 bases at J, with 8 bases between. The CDR3 covers 14 residues. CDR3 nucleotide sequence: TGTGCCAGCAGTTCACAGGGCAACACCGGGGAGCTGTTTTTT. Translating gives CASSSQGNTGELFF.

V gene TRBV15 combines with J gene TRBJ2-7, with D perhaps matching TRBD2 (5 bases). Germline V lookup: CDR1 LNHNV, CDR2 YYDKDF (reference sequence). CDR3 length: 14 residues. Trimming left V 5 bases short and J 2 bases short, with 13 bases between. This chain's CDR3 is CATSVRAGTYEQYF. The DNA of the CDR3 is TGTGCCACCAGCGTGCGGGCGGGTACCTACGAGCAGTACTTC.

This clonotype came up many times. The chain combines TRBV9 with TRBJ2-7; D remains unclear. Trimming took 0 bases from V and 10 from J, leaving 8 bases between them. In germline, CDR1 is SGDLS, CDR2 YYNGEE. The CDR3 consists of 11 residues. The CDR3 DNA is TGTGCCAGCAGCGTAGATTTTGGCCAGTACTTC. Translating it yields CASSVDFGQYF.

This clonotype showed up just a few times. The rearrangement uses TRBV20-1 and TRBJ2-1; D gene unclear. Germline-derived CDR1 and CDR2 are DFQATT and SNEGSKA (reference sequence). The CDR3 runs 10 residues. The ends were cut back, 5 bases at V and 5 bases at J, with 4 bases in the middle. The CDR3 DNA is TGCAGTGCTCGCAACAATGAGCAGTTCTTC. Amino acids: CSARNNEQFF.

The chain links TRBV25-1 to TRBJ2-7; TRBD1 aligns across 8 bases. CDR1 is MGHDK and CDR2 is SYGVNS in the germline V gene. V trimming: 3 bases; J trimming: 4 bases; junction bases outside the gene matches: 8. The CDR3 has 15 residues. The DNA of the CDR3 is TGTGCCAGCAGTGACGCGGGACAGGACGTTTACGAGCAGTACTTC. This sequence encodes CASSDAGQDVYEQYF.

The sample holds many counts of this clonotype. In DNA, the CDR3 is TGTGCCAGCAGCTCCTTTGACAGGGGCCTCTATGGCTACACCTTC. It codes for CASSSFDRGLYGYTF. V and J are TRBV11-2 and TRBJ1-2, with 8 bases that match TRBD1. The V and J ends lost 4 bases and 4 bases, in that order; junction bases with no gene match: 8. The CDR3 length is 15 residues. Germline V lookup: CDR1 SGHAT, CDR2 FQNNGV.

The chain couples TRBV11-2 to TRBJ2-7, with a weak D call TRBD1 (6 bases). The CDR3 spans 17 residues. The V and J ends lost 2 bases and 6 bases respectively, with 23 bases between them. Germline-derived CDR1 and CDR2 are SGHAT and FQNNGV. In DNA, the CDR3 is TGTGCCAGCAGCTTAATCGGAGACGGGACAAGCCCCACCGAGCAGTACTTC. This gives the protein CASSLIGDGTSPTEQYF.

This sequence joins TRBV2 and TRBJ2-7; 7 bases match TRBD2. V was clipped by 7 bases and J by 2 bases; unmatched bases: 2. The CDR3 consists of 12 residues. CDR1 is SNHLY, CDR2 FYNNEI, per germline. Written as DNA, the CDR3 is TGTGCCAGCATGGCGGGGGCCTACGAGCAGTACTTC. Its protein is CASMAGAYEQYF.

This clonotype appeared a few times. The chain is built from TRBV6-1 and TRBJ2-3; 9 positions agree with TRBD2. V lost 6 bases to trimming and J lost 1 base; unmatched junction nucleotides: 2. CDR1 is MNHNS and CDR2 is SASEGT in the germline V gene. This CDR3 spans 14 amino acids. The CDR3 here is CASRVAGGTDTQYF. The DNA for the CDR3 is TGTGCCAGCAGAGTAGCGGGGGGCACAGATACGCAGTATTTT.

The table lists this clonotype with many counts. The rearrangement joins TRBV29-1 to TRBJ2-4, with D possibly matching TRBD1 (5 bases). This CDR3 is built from 11 residues. Germline assignment: CDR1 SQVTM and CDR2 ANQGSEA. V gave up 7 bases and J gave up 8 bases, with 12 bases separating them. CDR3 nucleotides: TGCAGCGCCCAGGGCCGGGACATTCAGTACTTC. Translation gives CSAQGRDIQYF. The variable domain in full, completed from reference TRBV29-1 and TRBJ2-4, reads SAVISQKPSRDICQRGTSLTIQCQVDSQVTMMFWYRQQPGQSLTLIATANQGSEATYESGFVIDKFPISRPNLTFSTLTVSNMSPEDSSIYLCSAQGRDIQYFGAGTRLSVL.

This clonotype was seen ten or more times. This chain uses TRBV6-6 with TRBJ2-7; 7 positions agree with TRBD2. This CDR3 comprises 15 residues. Per germline, CDR1 MNHNY and CDR2 SVGAGI (reference sequence). The ends lost 2 bases at V and 0 bases at J; junction bases unmatched: 4. CDR3 sequence (DNA): TGTGCCAGCAGTTACGTGGGGGGGAGCTCCTACGAGCAGTACTTC. Translated: CASSYVGGSSYEQYF.

This clonotype has ten or more counts. The chain recombines TRBV2 with TRBJ2-5; the match to TRBD2 covers 10 bases. After removal of 4 bases from V and 1 base from J, the junction contained 6 bases not matched to a gene. Germline loops: CDR1 SNHLY, CDR2 FYNNEI. CDR3 size: 16 residues. In DNA form, the CDR3 reads TGTGCCAGCAGTGGGGGGACTAGCGTAGCCCAAGAGACCCAGTACTTC. This gives the protein CASSGGTSVAQETQYF. Full variable domain (outside the CDR3, taken from reference TRBV2 and TRBJ2-5): EPEVTQTPSHQVTQMGQEVILRCVPISNHLYFYWYRQILGQKVEFLVSFYNNEISEKSEIFDDQFSVERPDGSNFTLKIRSTKLEDSAMYFCASSGGTSVAQETQYFGPGTRLLVL.

A remark on this clonotype: Because it lacks the conserved phenylalanine or tryptophan at the end, this CDR3 is likely a read error. The J gene is TRBJ2-5, the V gene TRBV19; TRBD2 is a possible D gene (6 bases). Trimming removed 3 bases at V and 0 bases at J, with 17 bases between. Germline values: CDR1 LNHDA, CDR2 SQIVND (reference sequence). CDR3 length: 17 residues. The CDR3 DNA follows: TGTGCCAGTAGTATGATTCGGGACTCCTCTGACCAAGAGACCCAGTACCTC. Its translation is CASSMIRDSSDQETQYL.

This clonotype was seen repeatedly, ten times or more. This chain links TRBV2 with TRBJ2-7, with 7 bases lining up with TRBD2. The germline gives CDR1 SNHLY, CDR2 FYNNEI. V was pared by 9 bases and J by 2 bases, with 10 bases of the junction left unmatched. CDR3 length: 14 residues. DNA of the CDR3: TGTGCCAGTAAACTTCTAGCGGAGGCCTACGAGCAGTACTTC. Translated, it gives CASKLLAEAYEQYF.

V is TRBV11-1 and J is TRBJ2-3, with 8 bases that match TRBD2. This CDR3 has 15 residues. After removal of 6 bases from V and 5 bases from J, the junction contained 10 bases not matched to a gene. Germline assignment: CDR1 SGHAT and CDR2 FQDESV (reference sequence). The CDR3 DNA follows: TGTGCCAGCAGTCCCAGCGGGGGACCGGTAGATACGCAGTATTTT. Translation gives CASSPSGGPVDTQYF.

The chain combines TRBV29-1 with TRBJ2-7; 7 bases are a match to TRBD1. Looked up from germline, CDR1 is SQVTM and CDR2 is ANQGSEA. The CDR3 is 15 residues long. Losses at the gene ends were 3 bases for V and 1 base for J; bases not matched to a gene: 9. The CDR3 here is CSVDGTVGESYEQYF. CDR3 nucleotides: TGCAGCGTTGACGGGACAGTGGGGGAATCCTACGAGCAGTACTTC.